The following is a T cell receptor beta chain sequence with its context. Methods used by the authors: Estimated nucleated cell counts came from reference gene primer amplification. Some clones are missing from TCRdb's copy, which holds only in-frame ones; the method was immunoSEQ multiplex PCR. V, J and clone size reflect that table, while D and trimming were determined from the DNA. The sample includes roughly 250,000 clones, 75% to 95% seen only once; the top ten take 1.5% to 2%. This sample is drawn from a study of blood T cell repertoires in COVID-19. Assignment of participants to cohorts was predicated upon participant-reported clinical history. The V gene's germline CDR1 is MDHEN and CDR2 SYDVKM. This CDR3 is built from 15 residues. The V gene lost 6 bases and the J gene lost 0 bases, with 14 bases spanning the gap.

The chain joins TRBV28 to TRBJ1-1, with a weak D call TRBD1 (6 bases). The origin of this receptor is a woman aged 18-29 years who had recovered from COVID-19. The sample taken for sequencing was PBMCs or T cells enriched from blood (not recorded which). The CDR3 bases are TGTGCCAGCAGCCCTGGACAGATCATGAACACTGAAGCTTTCTTT. This codes for CASSPGQIMNTEAFF.